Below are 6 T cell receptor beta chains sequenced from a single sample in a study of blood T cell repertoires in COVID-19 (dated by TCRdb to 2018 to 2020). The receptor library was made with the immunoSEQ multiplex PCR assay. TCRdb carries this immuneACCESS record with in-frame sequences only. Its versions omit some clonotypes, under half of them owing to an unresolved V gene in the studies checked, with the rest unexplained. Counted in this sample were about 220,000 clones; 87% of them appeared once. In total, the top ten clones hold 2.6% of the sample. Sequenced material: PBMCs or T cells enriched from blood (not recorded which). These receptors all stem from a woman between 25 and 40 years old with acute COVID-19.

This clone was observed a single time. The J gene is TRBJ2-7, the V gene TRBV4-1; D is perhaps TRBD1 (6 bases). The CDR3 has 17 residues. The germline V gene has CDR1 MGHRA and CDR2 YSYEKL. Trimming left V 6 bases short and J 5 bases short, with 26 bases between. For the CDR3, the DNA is TGCGCCAGCAGTCCTCGGTATCGACTGGGCTCAGGGGACGAGCAGTACTTC. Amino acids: CASSPRYRLGSGDEQYF.

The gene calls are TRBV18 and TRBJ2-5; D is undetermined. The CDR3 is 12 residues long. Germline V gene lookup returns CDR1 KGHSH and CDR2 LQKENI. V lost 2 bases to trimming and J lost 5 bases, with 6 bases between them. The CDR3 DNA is TGTGCCAGCTCACCAAGTCGGGAGACCCAGTACTTC. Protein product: CASSPSRETQYF.

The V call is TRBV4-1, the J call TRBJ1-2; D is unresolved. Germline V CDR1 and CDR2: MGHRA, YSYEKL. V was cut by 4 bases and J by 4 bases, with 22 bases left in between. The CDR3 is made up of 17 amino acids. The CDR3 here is CASSPGAVGSLTYGYTF. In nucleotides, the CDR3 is TGCGCCAGCAGCCCCGGAGCGGTGGGCTCACTCACCTATGGCTACACCTTC.

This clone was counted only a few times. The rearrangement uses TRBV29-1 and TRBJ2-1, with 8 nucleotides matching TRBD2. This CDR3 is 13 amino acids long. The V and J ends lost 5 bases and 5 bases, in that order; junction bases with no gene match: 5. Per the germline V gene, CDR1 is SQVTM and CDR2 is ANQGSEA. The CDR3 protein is CSVSRGGNNEQFF. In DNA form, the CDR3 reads TGCAGCGTTTCTCGGGGGGGGAACAATGAGCAGTTCTTC.

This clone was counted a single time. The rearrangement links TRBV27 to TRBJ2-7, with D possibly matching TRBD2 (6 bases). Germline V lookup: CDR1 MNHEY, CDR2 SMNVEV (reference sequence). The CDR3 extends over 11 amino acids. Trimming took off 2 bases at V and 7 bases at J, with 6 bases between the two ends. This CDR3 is CASSLGGEQYF. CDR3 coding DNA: TGTGCCAGCAGTTTAGGGGGGGAGCAGTACTTC.

Written as DNA, the CDR3 is TGTGCCAGTAGTATAGAGGGCAGGTATTCACCCCTCCACTTT. Protein: CASSIEGRYSPLHF. V and J are TRBV19 and TRBJ1-6; D remains unclear. The CDR3 is 14 amino acids. Germline CDR1 and CDR2: LNHDA and SQIVND (reference sequence). V was pared by 0 bases and J by 8 bases, with 8 bases between.